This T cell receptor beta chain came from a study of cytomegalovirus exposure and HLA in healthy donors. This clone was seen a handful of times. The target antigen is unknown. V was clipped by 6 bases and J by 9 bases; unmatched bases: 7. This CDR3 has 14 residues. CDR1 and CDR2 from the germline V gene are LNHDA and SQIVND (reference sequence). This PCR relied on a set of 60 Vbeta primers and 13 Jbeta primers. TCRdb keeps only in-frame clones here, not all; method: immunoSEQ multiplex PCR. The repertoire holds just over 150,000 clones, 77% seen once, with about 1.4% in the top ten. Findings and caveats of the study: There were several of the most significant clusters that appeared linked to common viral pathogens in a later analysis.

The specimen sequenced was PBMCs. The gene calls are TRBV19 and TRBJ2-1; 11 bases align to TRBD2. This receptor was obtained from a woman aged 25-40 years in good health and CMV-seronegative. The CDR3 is CASSVSGGAGEQFF. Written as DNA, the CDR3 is TGTGCCAGTAGCGTTAGCGGGGGGGCGGGTGAGCAGTTCTTC.